This T cell receptor beta chain was captured by sequencing in a study of response to subunit inactivated influenza vaccine. Looked up from germline, CDR1 is SQVTM and CDR2 is ANQGSEA. Trimming took off 1 base at V and 3 bases at J, with 9 bases between the two ends. The CDR3 has 14 residues. This clonotype turned up a few times. In TCRdb, the RT-PCR reads were re-called with MiXCR into one record per CDR3 protein. Found here are some 500,000 distinct CDR3 sequences, 16% of them singletons; the top ten hold 2.5% to 3.5%. This sequence originates from a man between 50 and 75 years old who received an inactivated influenza vaccine. The sequencing here drew on CD4+ T cells sorted from PBMCs, taken around 2 years after vaccination. V gene TRBV29-1 combines with J gene TRBJ2-2; unclear D gene. The CDR3 reads CSVEGHPYTGELFF. The CDR3 DNA follows: TGCAGCGTTGAAGGCCACCCATACACCGGGGAGCTGTTTTTT.